One TCR beta chain is described in this entry. Its antigen is not identified. These data come from a study of cytomegalovirus exposure and HLA in healthy donors. Primers: 60 Vbeta forward and 13 Jbeta reverse. Using immunoSEQ multiplex PCR, the repertoire was profiled, and TCRdb retains in-frame clones only, with some absent. The data show some 130,000 clones, about 80% seen once. This CDR3 contains 16 residues. V dropped 3 bases and J dropped 4 bases, with 18 bases sitting between them. The germline gives CDR1 KGHSH, CDR2 LQKENI. Study results and limitations: Most likely, a cluster of highly shared sequence variants arose as a sequencing artifact. Associated with cytomegalovirus, according to the listing, were 150 to 200 TCR beta chains.

The chain joins TRBV18 to TRBJ1-2, with D tentatively TRBD1 (6 bases). The receptor comes from a man aged 30 to 39 in good health and CMV-seronegative. Sequencing input: PBMCs. CDR3 residues: CASSPLKNTGLYGYTF. The CDR3 coding sequence is TGTGCCAGCTCACCCCTAAAAAATACAGGGCTCTATGGCTACACCTTC.